These 13 T cell receptor beta chains originate from one sample sequenced in a study of T cell changes during pregnancy in multiple sclerosis. Sequencing used immunoSEQ multiplex PCR; TCRdb keeps in-frame clones, though not all of them. This table has about 36,000 clones, 92% appearing once. Here the sequenced sample was CD4+ T cells from peripheral blood mononuclear cells, taken in the third trimester of pregnancy. These receptor sequences come from a female donor in good health, enrolled as a control in a pregnancy study.

This chain joins TRBV4-1 and TRBJ1-5; D ambiguous. The length of the CDR3 is 17 residues. V shed 4 bases and J shed 4 bases, with 20 bases lying between them. The germline CDR1 and CDR2 sequences are MGHRA and YSYEKL. The CDR3 coding sequence is TGCGCCAGCAGCCGAGACTCTCCCGCTAAAGCGAATCAGCCCCAGCATTTT. It yields the protein CASSRDSPAKANQPQHF.

This chain joins TRBV21-1 and TRBJ1-2; the D call TRBD1 from the table was never checked on the DNA. TRBV21-1 is a pseudogene segment. This CDR3 spans 16 amino acids. CDR3 protein: CASSKGHRTLNYGYTF. The CDR3 region has the DNA TGTGCCAGCAGCAAAGGACACAGGACCCTTAACTATGGCTACACCTTC.

The rearrangement links TRBV5-1 to TRBJ2-5, with 13 nucleotides matching TRBD2. The CDR3 covers 16 residues. Germline-derived CDR1 and CDR2 are SGHRS and YFSETQ. Trimming at V came to 4 bases and at J to 7 bases, leaving 10 bases not matched to a gene. The CDR3 spells CASSPRTSGGKGTQYF. CDR3 sequence (DNA): TGCGCCAGCAGCCCCCGGACTAGCGGGGGTAAAGGGACCCAGTACTTC.

The chain recombines TRBV23-1 with TRBJ1-6, with D possibly TRBD1 on 6 matching bases. TRBV23-1 is noted as an ORF with a role that remains uncertain. CDR3 length: 16 amino acids. V lost 7 bases, J lost 7 bases, and 20 bases lay in between. The CDR3 sequence is CASTLREGRGNSPLHF. CDR3 DNA sequence: TGCGCCAGCACCCTCAGGGAGGGCAGGGGAAATTCACCCCTCCACTTT.

This chain connects TRBV30 to TRBJ1-1, with D unclear. V lost 7 bases and J lost 7, with 13 bases in between. Germline values: CDR1 GTSNPN, CDR2 SVGIG (reference sequence). This CDR3 region has 11 residues. The chain's CDR3 is CASSMQVEAFF. CDR3 coding DNA: TGTGCCTCCTCCATGCAGGTTGAAGCTTTCTTT. The complete variable domain, with remaining parts taken from reference TRBV30 and TRBJ1-1, reads SQTIHQWPATLVQPVGSPLSLECTVEGTSNPNLYWYRQAAGRGLQLLFYSVGIGQISSEVPQNLSASRPQDRQFILSSKKLLLSDSGFYLCASSMQVEAFFGQGTRLTVV.

The chain is built from TRBV6-5 and TRBJ2-4; TRBD1 aligns across 8 bases. The CDR3 is 12 residues long. Per germline, CDR1 MNHEY and CDR2 SVGAGI. After removal of 10 bases from V and 8 bases from J, the junction contained 7 bases not matched to a gene. The CDR3 sequence: CATQDREDIQYF. The DNA of the CDR3 is TGTGCCACTCAGGACAGGGAGGACATTCAGTACTTC.

The chain joins TRBV18 to TRBJ1-5; D gene ambiguous. This CDR3 contains 16 residues. V lost 2 bases and J 5 bases, leaving 16 bases between the germline ends. Germline values: CDR1 KGHSH, CDR2 LQKENI. The CDR3 coding sequence is TGTGCCAGCTCACCAAAGCGGCAAATTGGTGATCAGCCCCAGCATTTT. Its translation is CASSPKRQIGDQPQHF.

The sample holds one count of this clone. The chain links TRBV7-2 to TRBJ2-3; 11 bases fit TRBD2. The germline CDR1 and CDR2 sequences are SGHTA and FQGNSA. V was clipped by 6 bases and J by 0 bases; unmatched bases: 5. There are 16 residues in the CDR3. CDR3 sequence: CASRPTSGASTDTQYF. CDR3 DNA: TGTGCCAGCAGGCCGACTAGCGGGGCTAGCACAGATACGCAGTATTTT.

The chain has TRBV7-2 and TRBJ1-4; D might be TRBD1 (5 bases). CDR3 size: 15 residues. Trimming took 0 bases from V and 4 from J, leaving 9 bases between them. The germline V gene encodes CDR1 SGHTA and CDR2 FQGNSA. CDR3 in amino acids: CASSLAGGGNEKLFF. For the CDR3, the DNA is TGTGCCAGCAGCTTAGCCGGGGGGGGTAATGAAAAACTGTTTTTT. The variable domain in full, with the rest retrieved from reference TRBV7-2 and TRBJ1-4, is GAGVSQSPSNKVTEKGKDVELRCDPISGHTALYWYRQSLGQGLEFLIYFQGNSAPDKSGLPSDRFSAERTGGSVSTLTIQRTQQEDSAVYLCASSLAGGGNEKLFFGSGTQLSVL.

The chain is built from TRBV6-5 and TRBJ1-6; the match to TRBD1 covers 7 bases. V was clipped by 6 bases and J by 8 bases; unmatched bases: 10. The germline gives CDR1 MNHEY, CDR2 SVGAGI. There are 15 residues in the CDR3. The CDR3 region is CASSRVEGAHSPLHF. CDR3 bases: TGTGCCAGCAGCCGCGTTGAGGGGGCACATTCACCCCTCCACTTT.

The CDR3 here is CASSEGGLGTGELFF. For the CDR3, the DNA is TGTGCCAGCAGTGAAGGGGGGCTTGGGACCGGGGAGCTGTTTTTT. The rearrangement links TRBV2 to TRBJ2-2; a weak D match, TRBD1 (6 bases). The CDR3 contains 15 residues. Germline lookup yields CDR1 SNHLY and CDR2 FYNNEI. V shed 1 base and J shed 5 bases, with 11 bases lying between them.

The chain employs TRBV10-3 and TRBJ1-2; no clear D. This CDR3 comprises 14 residues. Germline V gene lookup returns CDR1 ENHRY and CDR2 SYGVKD. The V end was cut by 0 bases, the J end by 8 bases, with 13 bases between. CDR3 coding DNA: TGTGCCATCAGTGAGTCGAACCTCCAGGCGGGCTACACCTTC. Its protein is CAISESNLQAGYTF.

The CDR3 sequence: CAISERSNYGYTF. CDR3 coding DNA: TGTGCCATCAGTGAAAGGAGTAACTATGGCTACACCTTC. The chain is built from TRBV10-3 and TRBJ1-2, with D unclear. Between the trimmed V and J ends, which lost 3 bases and 1 base, there was a span of 6 bases. Germline CDR1 is ENHRY and CDR2 is SYGVKD. This CDR3 region has 13 residues.